This TCR beta chain was retrieved from a study of T cell responses to AZD1222 COVID-19 vaccine. V was pared by 0 bases and J by 5 bases, with 10 bases of the junction left unmatched. Germline CDR1 MNHEY, CDR2 SVGEGT. This CDR3 contains 18 residues. The data were produced by immunoSEQ multiplex PCR, yet TCRdb's version contains in-frame clones alone and is incomplete. The sample has more than 95,000 clones, approximately 89% seen once; the top ten hold approximately 3%. The chain employs TRBV6-2 or TRBV6-3 and TRBJ1-2; 12 bases align to TRBD1. This receptor was identified in an adult who received the MenACWY meningococcal vaccine as a control. The sample consisted of peripheral blood, taken 28 days after the second dose of the MenACWY control vaccine. The CDR3 nucleotides are TGTGCCAGCAGTTACTCGGGACAGGGGGCAGCCGTAGGATATGGCTACACCTTC. Its protein product is CASSYSGQGAAVGYGYTF.